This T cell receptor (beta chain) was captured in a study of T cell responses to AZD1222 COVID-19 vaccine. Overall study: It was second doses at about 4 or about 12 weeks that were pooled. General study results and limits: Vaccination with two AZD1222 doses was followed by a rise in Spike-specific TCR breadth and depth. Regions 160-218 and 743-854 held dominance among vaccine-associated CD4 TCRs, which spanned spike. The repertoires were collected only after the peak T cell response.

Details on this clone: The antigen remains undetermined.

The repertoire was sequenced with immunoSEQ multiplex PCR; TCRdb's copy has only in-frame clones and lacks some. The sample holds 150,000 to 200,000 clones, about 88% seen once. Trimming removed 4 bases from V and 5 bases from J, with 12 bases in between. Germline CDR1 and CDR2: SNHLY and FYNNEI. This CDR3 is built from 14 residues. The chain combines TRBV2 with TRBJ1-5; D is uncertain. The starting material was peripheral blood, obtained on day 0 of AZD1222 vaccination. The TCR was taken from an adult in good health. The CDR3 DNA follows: TGTGCCAGCAGTGTGAACCTACCCCATCAGCCCCAGCATTTT. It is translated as CASSVNLPHQPQHF.